The 20 T cell receptor beta chains in this list originate from one sample, sequenced in a study of T-cell memory formation after mild COVID-19. TCRdb processed the 5' RACE reads anew with MiXCR; each CDR3 protein has one entry. The table shows about 110,000 distinct CDR3 sequences, with 15% to 20% occurring only once. The sample comprised PBMCs or a T cell subset sorted from them (not recorded which). The receptor source for this set is a man younger than 35 who had mild COVID-19 (a few samples of this study predate the infection). Cell type and time point are not known.

This clonotype has more than one count but fewer than ten. This chain connects TRBV11-2 to TRBJ2-5; 9 nucleotides line up with TRBD2. The J segment lost 2 bases and the V segment lost 2 bases, leaving 6 bases of the junction unmatched. Germline CDR1 is SGHAT and CDR2 is FQNNGV. The CDR3 length is 16 residues. CDR3 residues: CASSLRSGGLQETQYF. CDR3 sequence (DNA): TGTGCCAGCAGCTTACGGAGCGGGGGGTTACAAGAGACCCAGTACTTC.

Ten or more counts support this clonotype. The chain joins TRBV12-3 or TRBV12-4 to TRBJ1-4, with D possibly matching TRBD1 (6 bases). The CDR3 totals 14 residues. V lost 2 bases and J lost 8, with 12 bases in between. The CDR3 loop reads CASSLIQGGEKLFF. The CDR3 bases are TGTGCCAGCAGTTTAATACAGGGAGGAGAAAAACTGTTTTTT.

This clonotype was seen ten or more times. The chain employs TRBV3-1 and TRBJ2-2; 10 bases are shared with TRBD2. The germline V gene encodes CDR1 LGHDT and CDR2 YNNKEL (reference sequence). Losses at the gene ends were 1 base for V and 5 bases for J; bases not matched to a gene: 4. The length of the CDR3 is 16 residues. CDR3 nucleotide sequence: TGTGCCAGCAGCCAAGGTCTAGCGGGAGCAACCGGGGAGCTGTTTTTT. Translated, it gives CASSQGLAGATGELFF. Complete variable domain (other parts from reference TRBV3-1 and TRBJ2-2): DTAVSQTPKYLVTQMGNDKSIKCEQNLGHDTMYWYKQDSKKFLKIMFSYNNKELIINETVPNRFSPKSPDKAHLNLHINSLELGDSAVYFCASSQGLAGATGELFFGEGSRLTVL.

The rearrangement uses TRBV20-1 and TRBJ2-3, with a tentative D call TRBD2 (7 bases). Deletions cut 6 bases from V and 6 bases from J, with 10 bases between. The CDR3 consists of 11 residues. Germline CDR1 and CDR2: DFQATT and SNEGSKA (reference sequence). In DNA, the CDR3 is TGCAGTGCCGGGGGGCCTGATACGCAGTATTTT. Protein: CSAGGPDTQYF.

The sample holds a few counts of this clonotype. The chain recombines TRBV18 with TRBJ2-7; D may correspond to TRBD1 or TRBD2 (6 bases each). V lost 3 bases and J 0 bases, leaving 12 bases between the germline ends. Germline CDR1 and CDR2: KGHSH and LQKENI. The CDR3 runs to 15 residues. The CDR3 protein is CASSPRRGSSYEQYF. CDR3 sequence (DNA): TGTGCCAGCTCACCGAGGAGGGGGAGCTCCTACGAGCAGTACTTC. Full variable domain (remainder filled in from reference TRBV18 and TRBJ2-7): NAGVMQNPRHLVRRRGQEARLRCSPMKGHSHVYWYRQLPEEGLKFMVYLQKENIIDESGMPKERFSAEFPKEGPSILRIQQVVRGDSAAYFCASSPRRGSSYEQYFGPGTRLTVT.

This clonotype has just a few counts. The chain uses TRBV7-8 and TRBJ2-1; D might be TRBD1 (5 bases). The germline V and J ends were trimmed by 1 base and 9 bases, with 10 bases remaining between them. This CDR3 contains 13 residues. Germline assignment: CDR1 SGHVS and CDR2 FQNEAQ. The DNA for the CDR3 is TGTGCCAGCAGCTTAGAGAGCAGGGCTGAGCAGTTCTTC. This gives the protein CASSLESRAEQFF.

This clonotype was seen a handful of times. The chain joins TRBV20-1 to TRBJ2-7, with D possibly being TRBD2 (5 bases). This CDR3 comprises 12 residues. Trimming stripped 1 base from V and 2 bases from J, with 6 bases between. Germline CDR1 and CDR2: DFQATT and SNEGSKA (reference sequence). The CDR3 sequence: CSARGGAYEQYF. The CDR3 region has the DNA TGCAGTGCTAGAGGGGGAGCCTACGAGCAGTACTTC.

This clonotype was found once. The chain joins TRBV9 to TRBJ2-3; TRBD1 is a possible D gene (5 bases). V gave up 0 bases and J gave up 6 bases, with 14 bases separating them. This CDR3 region has 15 residues. Germline CDR1 SGDLS, CDR2 YYNGEE. The CDR3 loop reads CASSVGNQGEDTQYF. As DNA, the CDR3 is TGTGCCAGCAGCGTAGGTAACCAGGGCGAGGATACGCAGTATTTT.

The chain has TRBV5-1 and TRBJ2-5; D perhaps matches TRBD1 (7 bases). Germline V lookup: CDR1 SGHRS, CDR2 YFSETQ. The CDR3 is 14 amino acids. Trimming shortened V by 4 bases and J by 2 bases, and 12 bases separated the two germline ends. CDR3 region: CASSGGTDQETQYF. The DNA of the CDR3 is TGCGCCAGCAGCGGGGGGACAGATCAAGAGACCCAGTACTTC. The full variable domain, in which reference TRBV5-1 and TRBJ2-5 provide the parts outside the CDR3, is KAGVTQTPRYLIKTRGQQVTLSCSPISGHRSVSWYQQTPGQGLQFLFEYFSETQRNKGNFPGRFSGRQFSNSRSEMNVSTLELGDSALYLCASSGGTDQETQYFGPGTRLLVL.

The J gene is TRBJ2-3, the V gene TRBV5-1, with 13 positions matching TRBD2. This CDR3 spans 16 amino acids. From germline, CDR1 is SGHRS and CDR2 YFSETQ. Trimming took 5 bases from V and 2 from J; bases not matched to a gene: 5. For the CDR3, the DNA is TGCGCCAGCAGGCCGACTAGCGGGGGGCACACAGATACGCAGTATTTT. Amino acids: CASRPTSGGHTDTQYF.

The CDR3 coding sequence is TGTGCCAGCAGTTTTTCGCATAAGAACTACAATGAGCAGTTCTTC. Residues: CASSFSHKNYNEQFF. This chain links TRBV6-2 or TRBV6-3 with TRBJ2-1; D is ambiguous. The V and J ends lost 4 bases and 3 bases respectively, with 13 bases between them. The CDR3 has 15 amino acids. Looked up from germline, CDR1 is MNHEY and CDR2 is SVGEGT.

This clonotype was counted at least ten times. This chain uses TRBV12-3 or TRBV12-4 with TRBJ2-3; TRBD1 agrees at 7 bases. CDR3 length equals 15 residues. V trimming: 5 bases; J trimming: 0 bases; junction bases outside the gene matches: 5. Here the CDR3 reads CASSPDRTSTDTQYF. CDR3 DNA: TGTGCCAGCAGTCCGGACAGGACAAGCACAGATACGCAGTATTTT.

In this sample, this clonotype is medium-sized (0.01 to 0.1%). This chain connects TRBV20-1 to TRBJ2-3; D uncertain. Germline CDR1 reads DFQATT; CDR2 reads SNEGSKA (reference sequence). The CDR3 totals 13 residues. The germline V and J ends were trimmed by 0 bases and 5 bases, with 9 bases remaining between them. The CDR3 region is CSARDYERDTQYF. CDR3 DNA: TGCAGTGCTAGAGATTACGAACGAGATACGCAGTATTTT.

There are many counts of this clonotype. This rearrangement joins TRBV4-2 to TRBJ2-2; D uncertain. The CDR3 covers 14 residues. Looked up from germline, CDR1 is LGHNA and CDR2 is YNFKEQ. The V and J ends lost 1 base and 5 bases respectively, with 8 bases between them. As DNA, the CDR3 is TGTGCCAGCAGCCAAGCGGTAGGGACCGGGGAGCTGTTTTTT. This sequence encodes CASSQAVGTGELFF.

The chain couples TRBV5-1 to TRBJ2-4, with 11 nucleotides matching TRBD2. With 3 bases clipped from V and 6 bases from J, the junction kept 14 bases outside the gene matches. The V gene's germline CDR1 is SGHRS and CDR2 YFSETQ. The CDR3 totals 18 residues. The CDR3 loop is CASSSGTSGWNTINIQYF. The CDR3 bases are TGCGCCAGCAGCTCCGGGACTAGCGGATGGAATACGATAAACATTCAGTACTTC.

The rearrangement joins TRBV5-1 to TRBJ1-1, with 9 bases aligning to TRBD1. Germline values: CDR1 SGHRS, CDR2 YFSETQ. The CDR3 has 15 residues. The V segment lost 4 bases and the J segment 4 bases; nucleotides outside the gene matches: 8. CDR3 coding DNA: TGCGCCAGCAGCCTTCTACAGGGGGCGGGCACTGAAGCTTTCTTT. Amino acid sequence: CASSLLQGAGTEAFF. The full variable domain, rest sourced from reference TRBV5-1 and TRBJ1-1, is KAGVTQTPRYLIKTRGQQVTLSCSPISGHRSVSWYQQTPGQGLQFLFEYFSETQRNKGNFPGRFSGRQFSNSRSEMNVSTLELGDSALYLCASSLLQGAGTEAFFGQGTRLTVV.

This clonotype has a handful of counts. The chain carries TRBV20-1 and TRBJ2-1; D might be TRBD2 (7 bases). The CDR3 length is 15 residues. V was clipped by 3 bases and J by 1 base, with 13 bases between them. Germline V gene lookup returns CDR1 DFQATT and CDR2 SNEGSKA (reference sequence). CDR3 residues: CSASEGGRSYNEQFF. Written as DNA, the CDR3 is TGCAGTGCTAGTGAGGGGGGGCGGTCCTACAATGAGCAGTTCTTC.

This clonotype has more than one count but fewer than ten. This chain uses TRBV5-1 with TRBJ1-1; a weak D match, TRBD1 (5 bases). V was cut by 3 bases and J by 1 base, with 10 bases left in between. In germline, CDR1 is SGHRS, CDR2 YFSETQ. CDR3 size: 14 residues. For the CDR3, the DNA is TGCGCCAGCAGCTCTGGACACTCGAACACTGAAGCTTTCTTT. This codes for CASSSGHSNTEAFF.

In this sample, this clonotype turned up a few times. The chain has TRBV4-1 and TRBJ2-3; D might be TRBD2 (7 bases). CDR3 length equals 17 residues. From germline, CDR1 is MGHRA and CDR2 YSYEKL. V shed 1 base and J shed 4 bases, with 18 bases lying between them. This CDR3 is CASSQVLIGGAADTQYF. The CDR3 nucleotides read TGCGCCAGCAGCCAAGTCTTAATAGGGGGGGCGGCAGATACGCAGTATTTT.

In its sample, this clonotype was seen a few times. The CDR3 region is CASKVKGTDTQYF. CDR3 sequence (DNA): TGTGCCAGCAAGGTGAAGGGAACAGATACGCAGTATTTT. V usage is TRBV7-2 and J usage is TRBJ2-3, with no clear D. The V and J ends lost 7 bases and 3 bases respectively, with 11 bases between them. The CDR3 sequence is 13 residues long. Per the germline V gene, CDR1 is SGHTA and CDR2 is FQGNSA.